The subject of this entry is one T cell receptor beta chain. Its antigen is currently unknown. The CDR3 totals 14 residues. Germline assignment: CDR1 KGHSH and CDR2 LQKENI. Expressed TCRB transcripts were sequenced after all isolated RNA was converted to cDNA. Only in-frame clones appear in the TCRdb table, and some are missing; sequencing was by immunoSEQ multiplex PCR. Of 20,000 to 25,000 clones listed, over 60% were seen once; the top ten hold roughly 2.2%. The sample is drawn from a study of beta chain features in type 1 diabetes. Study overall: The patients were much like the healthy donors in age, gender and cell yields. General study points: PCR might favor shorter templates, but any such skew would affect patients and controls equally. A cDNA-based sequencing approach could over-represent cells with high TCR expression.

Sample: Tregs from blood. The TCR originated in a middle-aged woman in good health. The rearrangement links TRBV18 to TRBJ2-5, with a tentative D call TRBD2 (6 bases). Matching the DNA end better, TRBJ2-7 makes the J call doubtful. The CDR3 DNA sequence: TGTGCCAGCTCACCGGTGGGGGGATCCTACGAGCAGTACTTC. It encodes CASSPVGGSYEQYF.